These 4 T cell receptor beta chains were sequenced from one sample in a study of T cell responses to AZD1222 COVID-19 vaccine (dated by TCRdb to the early 2020s). The library was built by means of the immunoSEQ multiplex PCR assay. TCRdb retrieved this table from immuneACCESS and kept in-frame rearrangements only. Not all clones are present; in checked studies, unresolved V genes account for under half, and no reason is known for the remainder. In this sample the table shows roughly 180,000 clones, roughly nine tenths of which occur a single time. The ten top clones hold around 1.6% of the sample. The meaning of the sample's time point label: about 28 days (+/-7) after the second vaccine dose. The sequences come from peripheral blood, collected 28 days after the second AZD1222 dose. The receptors here all came from an adult who received the AZD1222 COVID-19 vaccine.

The rearrangement links TRBV6-6 to TRBJ1-1; D remains ambiguous. This CDR3 spans 11 amino acids. The ends were cut back, 6 bases at V and 2 bases at J, with 4 bases in the middle. Germline CDR1 MNHNY, CDR2 SVGAGI (reference sequence). DNA for the CDR3: TGTGCCAGCAGGGACAACACTGAAGCTTTCTTT. Translating gives CASRDNTEAFF.

V is TRBV19 and J is TRBJ1-2, with D perhaps matching TRBD1 (5 bases). V lost 3 bases to trimming and J lost 5 bases, with 13 bases between them. CDR3 size: 14 residues. Germline V gives CDR1 LNHDA, CDR2 SQIVND (reference sequence). In DNA form, the CDR3 reads TGTGCCAGTAGTATTTGGGCAGGGAAGTATGGCTACACCTTC. It is translated as CASSIWAGKYGYTF.

The CDR3 sequence: CASSGGSRVASPLHF. CDR3 in DNA: TGTGCCAGCAGCGGCGGGTCAAGGGTAGCTTCACCCCTCCACTTT. J is TRBJ1-6 and V is TRBV9; the D is unclear. The CDR3 loop spans 15 amino acids. V was cut by 3 bases and J by 9 bases, with 16 bases left in between. Germline V gene sequence: CDR1 SGDLS, CDR2 YYNGEE.

This chain joins TRBV7-8 and TRBJ2-7, with 7 bases that match TRBD1. The CDR3 is 13 amino acids. Trimming removed 5 bases from V and 3 bases from J; junction bases left unmatched: 4. Germline loops: CDR1 SGHVS, CDR2 FQNEAQ. The CDR3 DNA reads as TGTGCCAGCAGCATAGGACAGGTCTACGAGCAGTACTTC. It specifies CASSIGQVYEQYF.